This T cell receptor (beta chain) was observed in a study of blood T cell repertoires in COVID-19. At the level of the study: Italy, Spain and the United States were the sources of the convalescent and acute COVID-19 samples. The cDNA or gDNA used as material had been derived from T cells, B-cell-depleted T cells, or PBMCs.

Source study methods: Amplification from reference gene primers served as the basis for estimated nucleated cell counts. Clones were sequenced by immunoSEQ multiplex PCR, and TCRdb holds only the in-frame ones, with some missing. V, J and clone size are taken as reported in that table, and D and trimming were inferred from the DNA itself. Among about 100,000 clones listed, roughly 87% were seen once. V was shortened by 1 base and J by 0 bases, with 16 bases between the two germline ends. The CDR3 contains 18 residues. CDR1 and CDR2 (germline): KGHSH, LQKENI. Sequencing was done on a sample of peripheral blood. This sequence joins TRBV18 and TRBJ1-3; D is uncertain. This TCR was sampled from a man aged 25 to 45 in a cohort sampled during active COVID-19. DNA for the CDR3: TGTGCCAGCTCACCACTCCGGGAGATCCAGAGCTCTGGAAACACCATATATTTT. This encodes CASSPLREIQSSGNTIYF.